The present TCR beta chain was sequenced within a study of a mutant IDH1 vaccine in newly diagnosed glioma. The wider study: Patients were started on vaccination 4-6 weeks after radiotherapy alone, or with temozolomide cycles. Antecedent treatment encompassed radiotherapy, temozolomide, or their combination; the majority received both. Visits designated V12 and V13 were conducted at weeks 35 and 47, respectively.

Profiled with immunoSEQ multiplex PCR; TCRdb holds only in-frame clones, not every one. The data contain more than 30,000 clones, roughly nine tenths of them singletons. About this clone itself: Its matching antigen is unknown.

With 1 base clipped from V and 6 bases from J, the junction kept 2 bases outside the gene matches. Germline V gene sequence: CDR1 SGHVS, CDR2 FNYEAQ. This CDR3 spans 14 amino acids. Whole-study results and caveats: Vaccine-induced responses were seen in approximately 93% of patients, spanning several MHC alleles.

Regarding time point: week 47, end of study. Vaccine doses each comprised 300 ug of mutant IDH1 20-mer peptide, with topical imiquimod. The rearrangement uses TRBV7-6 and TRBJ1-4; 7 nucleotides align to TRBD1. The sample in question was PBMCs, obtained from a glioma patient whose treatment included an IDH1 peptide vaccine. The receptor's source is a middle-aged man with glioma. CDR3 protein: CASSLGQGDEKLFF. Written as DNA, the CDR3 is TGTGCCAGCAGCTTAGGTCAGGGGGATGAAAAACTGTTTTTT.